One and the same sample provided the 19 T cell receptor beta chains below, sequenced in a study of CD8 T cells in Susac syndrome. Reverse transcription of roughly 0.45 to 1 ug RNA used random hexamers. MiXCR, run by TCRdb on the immunoSEQ multiplex PCR reads, gives a single entry per CDR3 protein. In the table there are under 200,000 distinct CDR3 sequences, approximately 95% of which are singletons. Material for sequencing was CD4+ T cells from PBMCs. All receptors derive from a human donor with Susac syndrome.

In DNA form, the CDR3 reads TGCGCCAGCAGCCAAGAAAGCCAAGAGACCCAGTACTTC. Translating gives CASSQESQETQYF. J is TRBJ2-5 and V is TRBV4-1, with unresolved D. V dropped 0 bases and J dropped 1 base, with 3 bases sitting between them. CDR3 length: 13 residues. Germline CDR1 reads MGHRA; CDR2 reads YSYEKL.

The V gene is TRBV28, the J gene TRBJ2-2; perhaps TRBD1 as D (5 bases). Trimming took 2 bases from V and 4 from J, leaving 8 bases between them. In germline, CDR1 is MDHEN, CDR2 SYDVKM. CDR3 length: 14 residues. The CDR3, as DNA: TGTGCCAGCAGTTTAGGGGCCCCCACCGGGGAGCTGTTTTTT. As protein: CASSLGAPTGELFF.

This chain joins TRBV10-3 and TRBJ1-1; TRBD1 is a possible D gene (5 bases). The germline V gene encodes CDR1 ENHRY and CDR2 SYGVKD. The CDR3 is made up of 15 amino acids. V dropped 6 bases and J dropped 1 base, with 15 bases sitting between them. The CDR3 DNA follows: TGTGCCATCAGCGGGACCCTCGATCCGAACACTGAAGCTTTCTTT. Translating gives CAISGTLDPNTEAFF.

The chain links TRBV29-1 to TRBJ2-2, with a possible D match to TRBD1 (6 bases). From germline, CDR1 is SQVTM and CDR2 ANQGSEA. CDR3 length: 12 amino acids. Between the trimmed V and J ends, which lost 6 bases and 8 bases, there was a span of 13 bases. CDR3 sequence reads: CSVVHTGGELFF. CDR3 nucleotides: TGCAGCGTAGTCCACACAGGGGGGGAGCTGTTTTTT.

The chain recombines TRBV29-1 with TRBJ2-1; D is uncertain. The germline CDR1 and CDR2 sequences are SQVTM and ANQGSEA. The CDR3 has 14 residues. V was trimmed by 2 bases and J by 2 bases, leaving 10 bases between them. The CDR3 nucleotides read TGCAGCGTTGAAAGGCCACGGACCTACAATGAGCAGTTCTTC. Its translation is CSVERPRTYNEQFF.

The chain uses TRBV29-1 and TRBJ2-5; D may be TRBD2 (5 bases). Germline CDR1 and CDR2: SQVTM and ANQGSEA. The germline V and J ends were trimmed by 4 bases and 5 bases, with 11 bases remaining between them. The length of the CDR3 is 12 residues. The CDR3 reads CSVAAARETQYF. CDR3 nucleotides: TGCAGCGTTGCAGCGGCGCGGGAGACCCAGTACTTC.

The rearrangement uses TRBV29-1 and TRBJ2-1; the D gene is possibly TRBD2 (5 bases). With 0 bases removed from V and 7 bases from J, the gap between germline ends came to 16 bases. The CDR3 totals 15 residues. Germline values: CDR1 SQVTM, CDR2 ANQGSEA. For the CDR3, the DNA is TGCAGCGTTGAAGATCTCACTAGTAGCATGAATGAGCAGTTCTTC. This gives the protein CSVEDLTSSMNEQFF.

The rearrangement links TRBV20-1 to TRBJ2-3; 11 bases line up with TRBD2. Germline loops: CDR1 DFQATT, CDR2 SNEGSKA (reference sequence). The CDR3 covers 17 residues. The trim removed 1 base at V and 1 base at J, leaving 7 bases unmatched. Here the CDR3 reads CSARAASGGPGTDTQYF. CDR3 coding DNA: TGCAGTGCTAGAGCGGCTAGCGGGGGGCCAGGCACAGATACGCAGTATTTT.

The chain couples TRBV14 to TRBJ2-3; D might be TRBD1 or TRBD2, each matching 6 bases. V was clipped by 8 bases and J by 4 bases, with 13 bases between them. The germline gives CDR1 SGHDN, CDR2 FVKESK. The CDR3 extends over 13 amino acids. The CDR3, as DNA: TGTGCCAGCGATAGAGGGGGGCCAGATACGCAGTATTTT. Amino acid sequence: CASDRGGPDTQYF. Using reference TRBV14 and TRBJ2-3 for the parts outside the CDR3, the full variable domain is EAGVTQFPSHSVIEKGQTVTLRCDPISGHDNLYWYRRVMGKEIKFLLHFVKESKQDESGMPNNRFLAERTGGTYSTLKVQPAELEDSGVYFCASDRGGPDTQYFGPGTRLTVL.

The DNA for the CDR3 is TGCAGTGCTAGGGTAGCGGGGGTCACCACCGGGGAGCTGTTTTTT. Translation gives CSARVAGVTTGELFF. V is TRBV20-1 and J is TRBJ2-2; TRBD2 agrees at 9 bases. The CDR3 consists of 15 residues. CDR1 is DFQATT, CDR2 SNEGSKA, per germline (reference sequence). The junction had 6 bases not matched to a gene; V was cut back by 3 bases and J by 4 bases.

Only one count was recorded for this clonotype. The V call is TRBV7-3, the J call TRBJ2-1; D might be TRBD1 or TRBD2, each matching 7 bases. The V and J ends lost 4 bases and 1 base respectively, with 11 bases between them. Germline CDR1 reads SGHTA; CDR2 reads FQGTGA. This CDR3 comprises 15 residues. The CDR3 is CASSSQGGSYNEQFF. DNA for the CDR3: TGTGCCAGCAGCTCTCAGGGGGGGTCCTACAATGAGCAGTTCTTC.

This clonotype was picked up a small number of times. This chain uses TRBV3-1 with TRBJ1-5; D not resolved. The CDR3 is 14 residues long. The V end was cut by 1 base, the J end by 3 bases, with 7 bases between. CDR1 and CDR2 (germline): LGHDT, YNNKEL (reference sequence). The CDR3 DNA follows: TGTGCCAGCAGCCAAGGGGTTTCCAATCAGCCCCAGCATTTT. Translating gives CASSQGVSNQPQHF.

The V call is TRBV28, the J call TRBJ1-5; 9 bases are a match to TRBD1. V was clipped by 9 bases and J by 1 base; unmatched bases: 10. Germline values: CDR1 MDHEN, CDR2 SYDVKM. The CDR3 contains 16 residues. This CDR3 is CASNSPGQGSNQPQHF. The CDR3 DNA reads as TGTGCCAGTAACTCACCGGGACAGGGAAGCAATCAGCCCCAGCATTTT.

The chain carries TRBV6-1 and TRBJ2-3; 13 bases are a match to TRBD2. Germline V CDR1 and CDR2: MNHNS, SASEGT. The CDR3 covers 16 residues. The V gene end was trimmed by 8 bases and the J gene end by 4 bases; junction bases not matched to a gene: 9. CDR3 in DNA: TGTGCCAGCGGGGGAAGGACTAGCGGGAGACCAGATACGCAGTATTTT. As protein: CASGGRTSGRPDTQYF.

The rearrangement uses TRBV18 and TRBJ2-3; D is unresolved. V gave up 0 bases and J gave up 6 bases, with 7 bases separating them. Germline V lookup: CDR1 KGHSH, CDR2 LQKENI. The CDR3 sequence is 13 residues long. CDR3 in amino acids: CASSPPAQDTQYF. The CDR3 nucleotides are TGTGCCAGCTCACCACCTGCCCAGGATACGCAGTATTTT.

J is TRBJ1-5 and V is TRBV29-1; no clear D. Germline loops: CDR1 SQVTM, CDR2 ANQGSEA. Trimming cost V 3 bases and J 0 bases, with 6 bases left between them. CDR3 size: 13 residues. DNA for the CDR3: TGCAGCGTTGAGGTAAATAGCAATCAGCCCCAGCATTTT. The encoded protein is CSVEVNSNQPQHF.

The V call is TRBV12-3 or TRBV12-4, the J call TRBJ1-6; D unresolved. Trimming took 0 bases from V and 5 from J, leaving 5 bases between them. CDR3 length: 14 residues. This chain's CDR3 is CASSLAADNSPLHF. The CDR3 DNA reads as TGTGCCAGCAGTTTAGCGGCGGATAATTCACCCCTCCACTTT.

V usage is TRBV28 and J usage is TRBJ2-3, with D uncertain. The CDR3 contains 13 residues. In germline, CDR1 is MDHEN, CDR2 SYDVKM. V lost 7 bases to trimming and J lost 2 bases, with 10 bases between them. The CDR3 nucleotides read TGTGCCAGCAAGGACCCCTACACAGATACGCAGTATTTT. Translated, it gives CASKDPYTDTQYF.

In this sample, this clonotype turned up once. This sequence joins TRBV28 and TRBJ2-7; D is perhaps TRBD1 (5 bases). CDR3 length equals 13 residues. CDR1 and CDR2 (germline): MDHEN, SYDVKM. Trimming shortened V by 5 bases and J by 5 bases, and 13 bases separated the two germline ends. This CDR3 is CASSPFQGNEQYF. The CDR3 nucleotides are TGTGCCAGCAGTCCCTTCCAGGGCAACGAGCAGTACTTC.